This T cell receptor (beta chain) was observed in a study of CXCR3-negative and CXCR3-positive naive CD8 T cells. Study results and limitations: Naive CXCR3-negative and CXCR3-positive cells had similar TRBV-TRBJ usage; memory differed. High diversity, comparable across both naive subsets, contrasted with much lower diversity in memory CD8+ cells. Higher TRB CDR3 hydrophobicity marked CXCR3-positive naive cells relative to CXCR3-negative naive cells.

Remarks on this clonotype: Antigen: not known.

The CDR3 is 15 residues long. Germline assignment: CDR1 MGHRA and CDR2 YSYEKL. Libraries of TRB cDNA were made by 5' RACE and carried UMIs. TCRdb reprocessed the 5' RACE reads and keeps a single row for each CDR3 protein, giving no DNA. In total, the table holds about 150,000 distinct CDR3 sequences. The sample was naive CXCR3+ CD8+ T cells from blood. The subset is: CD45RO-CCR7+CD27+CD95- naive CD8+ T cells expressing CXCR3 (TNR3+). This clonotype originated in a human donor in good health. Some clones in this sample may be carry-over from other donors' samples. The chain joins TRBV4-1 to TRBJ1-3; TCRdb's D gene call, TRBD1, goes unchecked for lack of DNA. This CDR3 reads CASSPTRGSGNTIYF.